This TCR beta chain was recorded in a study of T cells in tumors after PD-1 blockade (dated by TCRdb to between 2019 and 2020). At the level of the whole study: Patients were excluded if they had prior checkpoint blockade, use of systemic immunosuppressants, or recent radiotherapy or other anti-cancer therapy within 4 weeks. Ongoing daily vismodegib 150 mg was also given to a subset of patients during anti-PD-1 treatment. Paired single-cell RNA and TCR sequencing was done in the study on site-matched tumors from patients with BCC or SCC, both before and after anti-PD-1 therapy. To compare blood and tumor clonotypes, bulk TCR sequencing was performed on nine to eleven peripheral blood samples from about five patients. Patients received pembrolizumab 200 mg every 3 weeks or cemiplimab 350 mg every 2 weeks. RECIST version 1.1 was used to assess clinical response. On average, peripheral blood samples yielded some 40,000 unique clonotypes and 113,528 TCR templates (range 24,679-257,772). What the work shows at the level of the full study, not this receptor alone: The source of novel T cell clones was not identified, and lymphoid organs or rare unexpanded clones within the tumor or the tumor periphery could be included among the possible sources. About 40% of the TCR clonotypes from tumors also showed up in blood, and some novel exhausted tumor clones were present in pre-treatment blood, which suggests peripheral recruitment.

The immunoSEQ platform was used for deep TCRbeta sequencing. Per the authors' processing: Only productive rearrangements were exported from the immunoSEQ Analyzer for downstream analysis. Bulk TCRbeta clonotypes were assigned T cell phenotypes by matching to single-cell RNA+TCR-seq clones sharing the same TCRbeta sequence. Clone enrichment in tumor was computed as tumor frequency divided by PBMC frequency from bulk TCR sequencing. GLIPH was used to sort TCRs into specificity groups, which are clusters of distinct TCRs that likely recognize common antigens through shared CDR3 motifs. TCRdb re-hosts the immuneACCESS table, in-frame sequences only. Its copies lack some clones; in the studies checked, an unresolved V gene accounts for under half of them, and the cause for the rest is not known. The V and J calls and clone size were taken over from that table, and D and trimming were inferred from the DNA. The sample table contains 45,000 to 60,000 clones; only one count was recorded for roughly three quarters of them. Around 8.7% of the sample is held by the ten biggest clonotypes.

This clone was picked up one time. No antigen is known for it. No base quality values were provided; no much bigger clone lies one nucleotide off. Trimming costs V 9 bases and J 4 bases, and their ends lie 17 bases apart. The CDR3 contains 14 residues, cysteine and phenylalanine counted. Just CDR3 DNA is preserved here, 42 bases in frame from base 1. Via the germline V gene, CDR1 is SGHDT and CDR2 YYEEEE. Genomic DNA extracted from tumor biopsies or peripheral blood was used for bulk TCRbeta sequencing, with input ranging from roughly 616 ng to 6,004 ng. Histologically proven advanced or metastatic basal or squamous cell carcinoma was present in all patients, all of whom were poor candidates for surgical resection. Of the approximately 12 patients in the basal cell carcinoma cohort, eight or nine underwent bulk tumor TCR sequencing.

Sequencing was performed on PBMCs, taken before anti-PD-1 therapy. This clonotype was obtained from a human donor with advanced basal cell or squamous cell carcinoma (not recorded which). The sequence is built from TRBV5-6 and TRBJ2-1, with a weak D call of TRBD2 (6 bases match). The CDR3 corresponds to CATSSGTGYNEQFF. The nucleotides read TGTGCCACCTCCTCCGGGACTGGATACAATGAGCAGTTCTTC. When the CDR3 is completed using the reference TRBV5-6 and TRBJ2-1 genes on either side, the full variable domain is DAGVTQSPTHLIKTRGQQVTLRCSPKSGHDTVSWYQQALGQGPQFIFQYYEEEERQRGNFPDRFSGHQFPNYSSELNVNALLLGDSALYLCATSSGTGYNEQFFGPGTRLTVL.